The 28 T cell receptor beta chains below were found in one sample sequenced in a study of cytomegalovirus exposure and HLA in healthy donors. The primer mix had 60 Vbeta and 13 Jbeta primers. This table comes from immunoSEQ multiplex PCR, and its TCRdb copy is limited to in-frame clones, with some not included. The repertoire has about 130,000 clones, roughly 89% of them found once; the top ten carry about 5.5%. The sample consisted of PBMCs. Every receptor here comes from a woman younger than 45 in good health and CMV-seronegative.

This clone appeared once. The CDR3 DNA follows: TGTGCCAGCTCACCATTAGCGAACACTGAAGCTTTCTTT. Its protein product is CASSPLANTEAFF. The chain uses TRBV18 and TRBJ1-1; D is ambiguous. CDR1 KGHSH and CDR2 LQKENI come from the germline V gene. The ends were cut back, 2 bases at V and 1 base at J, with 5 bases in the middle. The CDR3 contains 13 residues.

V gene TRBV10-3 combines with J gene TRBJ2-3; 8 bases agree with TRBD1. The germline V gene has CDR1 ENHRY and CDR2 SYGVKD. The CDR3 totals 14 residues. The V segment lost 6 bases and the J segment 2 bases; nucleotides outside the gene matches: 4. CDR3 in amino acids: CAISGQGPTDTQYF. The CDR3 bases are TGTGCCATCAGCGGACAGGGTCCCACAGATACGCAGTATTTT.

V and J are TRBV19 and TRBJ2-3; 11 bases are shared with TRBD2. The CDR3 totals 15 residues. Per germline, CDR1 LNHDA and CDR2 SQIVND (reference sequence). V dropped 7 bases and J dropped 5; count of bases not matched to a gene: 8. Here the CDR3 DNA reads TGTGCCAGTACATATAGCGGGGGGGCCTTAGATACGCAGTATTTT. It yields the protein CASTYSGGALDTQYF. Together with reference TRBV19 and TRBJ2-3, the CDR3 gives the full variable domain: DGGITQSPKYLFRKEGQNVTLSCEQNLNHDAMYWYRQDPGQGLRLIYYSQIVNDFQKGDIAEGYSVSREKKESFPLTVTSAQKNPTAFYLCASTYSGGALDTQYFGPGTRLTVL.

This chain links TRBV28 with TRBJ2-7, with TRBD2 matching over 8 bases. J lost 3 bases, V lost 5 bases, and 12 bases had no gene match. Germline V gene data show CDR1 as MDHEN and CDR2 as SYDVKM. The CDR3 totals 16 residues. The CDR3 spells CASSPARAGGFYEQYF. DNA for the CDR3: TGTGCCAGCAGTCCCGCCCGGGCGGGAGGTTTCTACGAGCAGTACTTC.

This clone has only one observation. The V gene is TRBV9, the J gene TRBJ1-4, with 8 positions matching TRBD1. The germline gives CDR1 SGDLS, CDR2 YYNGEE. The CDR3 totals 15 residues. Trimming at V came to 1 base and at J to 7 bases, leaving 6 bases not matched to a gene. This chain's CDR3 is CASSVQGASREKLFF. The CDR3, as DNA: TGTGCCAGCAGCGTACAGGGGGCGTCGCGTGAAAAACTGTTTTTT.

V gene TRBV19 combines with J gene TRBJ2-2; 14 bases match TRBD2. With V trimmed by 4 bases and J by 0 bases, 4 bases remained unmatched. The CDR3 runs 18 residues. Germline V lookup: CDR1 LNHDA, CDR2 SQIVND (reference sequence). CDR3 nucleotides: TGTGCCAGTAGTACTAGACTAGCGGGGGGGCCGAACACCGGGGAGCTGTTTTTT. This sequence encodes CASSTRLAGGPNTGELFF.

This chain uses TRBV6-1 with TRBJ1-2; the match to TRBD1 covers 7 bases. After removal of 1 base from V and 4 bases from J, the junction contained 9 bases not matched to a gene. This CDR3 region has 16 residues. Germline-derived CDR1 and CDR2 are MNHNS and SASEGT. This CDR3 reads CASSEDSTGSGYGYTF. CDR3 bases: TGTGCCAGCAGTGAAGATTCGACAGGGAGTGGCTATGGCTACACCTTC.

CDR3 in amino acids: CASSWTGGTEAFF. The DNA for the CDR3 is TGTGCCAGCAGCTGGACAGGGGGCACTGAAGCTTTCTTT. V is TRBV7-2 and J is TRBJ1-1, with TRBD1 identical over 10 bases. Germline CDR1 reads SGHTA; CDR2 reads FQGNSA. This CDR3 is built from 13 residues. The J segment lost 4 bases and the V segment lost 4 bases, leaving 0 bases of the junction unmatched.

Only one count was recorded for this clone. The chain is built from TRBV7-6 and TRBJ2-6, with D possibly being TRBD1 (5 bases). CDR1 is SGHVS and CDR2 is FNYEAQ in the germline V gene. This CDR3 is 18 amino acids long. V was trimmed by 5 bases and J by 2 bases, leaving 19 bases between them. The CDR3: CASSLRQPSSAGANVLTF. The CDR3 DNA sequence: TGTGCCAGCAGCCTCCGACAGCCCTCTTCGGCTGGGGCCAACGTCCTGACTTTC. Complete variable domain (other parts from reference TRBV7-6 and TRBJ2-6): GAGVSQSPRYKVTKRGQDVALRCDPISGHVSLYWYRQALGQGPEFLTYFNYEAQQDKSGLPNDRFSAERPEGSISTLTIQRTEQRDSAMYRCASSLRQPSSAGANVLTFGAGSRLTVL.

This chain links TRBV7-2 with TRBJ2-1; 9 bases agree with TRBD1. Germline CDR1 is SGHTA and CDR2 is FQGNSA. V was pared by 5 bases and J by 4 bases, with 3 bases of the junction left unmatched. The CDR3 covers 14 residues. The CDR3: CASSEGTGYNEQFF. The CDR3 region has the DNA TGTGCCAGCAGCGAGGGGACAGGGTACAATGAGCAGTTCTTC.

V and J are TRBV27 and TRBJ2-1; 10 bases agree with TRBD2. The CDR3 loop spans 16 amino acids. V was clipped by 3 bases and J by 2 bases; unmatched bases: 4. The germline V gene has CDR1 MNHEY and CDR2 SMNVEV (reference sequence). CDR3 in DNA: TGTGCCAGCAGTTTTCTCGGGACTAGCGCCTACAATGAGCAGTTCTTC. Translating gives CASSFLGTSAYNEQFF.

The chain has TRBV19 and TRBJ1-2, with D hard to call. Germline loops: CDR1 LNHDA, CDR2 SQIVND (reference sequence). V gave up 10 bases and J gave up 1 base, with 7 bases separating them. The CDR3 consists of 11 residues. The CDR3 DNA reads TGTGCCACCCTGTTTAACTATGGCTACACCTTC. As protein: CATLFNYGYTF.

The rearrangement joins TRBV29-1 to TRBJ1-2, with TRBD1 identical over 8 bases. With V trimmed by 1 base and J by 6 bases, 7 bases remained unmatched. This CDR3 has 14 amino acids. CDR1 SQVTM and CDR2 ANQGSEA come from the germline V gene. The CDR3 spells CSVEASQGENGYTF. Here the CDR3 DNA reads TGCAGCGTTGAAGCCTCACAGGGGGAGAATGGCTACACCTTC.

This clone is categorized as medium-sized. The chain's CDR3 is CAISAGTGHTDTQYF. The DNA for the CDR3 is TGTGCCATCAGTGCCGGGACAGGGCACACAGATACGCAGTATTTT. The chain couples TRBV10-3 to TRBJ2-3, with 9 bases lining up with TRBD1. The V segment lost 4 bases and the J segment 2 bases; nucleotides outside the gene matches: 4. This CDR3 contains 15 residues. Looked up from germline, CDR1 is ENHRY and CDR2 is SYGVKD.

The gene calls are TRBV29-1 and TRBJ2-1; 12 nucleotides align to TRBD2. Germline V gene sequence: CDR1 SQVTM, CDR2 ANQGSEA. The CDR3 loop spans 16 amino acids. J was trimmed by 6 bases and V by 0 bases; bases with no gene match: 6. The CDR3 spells CSVEDLAGGPTNEQFF. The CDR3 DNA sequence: TGCAGCGTTGAAGATCTAGCGGGGGGGCCTACCAATGAGCAGTTCTTC.

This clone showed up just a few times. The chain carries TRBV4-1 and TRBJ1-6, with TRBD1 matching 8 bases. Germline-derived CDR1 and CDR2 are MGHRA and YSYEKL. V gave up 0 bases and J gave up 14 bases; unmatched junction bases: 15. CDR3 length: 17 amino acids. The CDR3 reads CASSQDVRDRPLSTLHF. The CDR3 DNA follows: TGCGCCAGCAGCCAAGATGTACGGGACAGGCCGCTATCCACCCTCCACTTT.

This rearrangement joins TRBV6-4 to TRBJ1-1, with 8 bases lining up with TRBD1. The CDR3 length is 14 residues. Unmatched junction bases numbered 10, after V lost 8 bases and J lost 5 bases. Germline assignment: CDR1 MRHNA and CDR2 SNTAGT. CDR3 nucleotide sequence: TGTGCCAGCCGAGATACGGACAGGGCGACTGAAGCTTTCTTT. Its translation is CASRDTDRATEAFF.

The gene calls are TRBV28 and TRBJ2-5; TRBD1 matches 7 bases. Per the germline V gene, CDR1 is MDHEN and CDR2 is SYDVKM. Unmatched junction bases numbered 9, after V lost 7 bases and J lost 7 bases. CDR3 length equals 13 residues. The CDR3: CASKGAVEGTQYF. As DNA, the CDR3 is TGTGCCAGCAAGGGGGCGGTAGAGGGGACCCAGTACTTC.

CDR3: CASSYSIKGTYNEQFF. The CDR3 nucleotides are TGTGCCAGCAGTTACTCGATAAAAGGGACTTACAATGAGCAGTTCTTC. V is TRBV6-5 and J is TRBJ2-1, with D perhaps TRBD2 (6 bases). There are 16 residues in the CDR3. The germline gives CDR1 MNHEY, CDR2 SVGAGI. V shed 0 bases and J shed 4 bases, with 13 bases lying between them.

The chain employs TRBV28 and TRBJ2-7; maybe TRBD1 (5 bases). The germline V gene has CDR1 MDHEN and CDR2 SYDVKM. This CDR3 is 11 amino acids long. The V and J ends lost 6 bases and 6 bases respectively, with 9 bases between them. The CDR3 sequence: CASSYQGEQYF. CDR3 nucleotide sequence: TGTGCCAGCAGCTATCAGGGCGAGCAGTACTTC.

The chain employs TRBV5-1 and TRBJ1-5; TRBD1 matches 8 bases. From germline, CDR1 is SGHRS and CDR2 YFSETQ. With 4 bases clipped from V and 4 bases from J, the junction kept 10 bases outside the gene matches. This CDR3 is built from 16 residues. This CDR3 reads CASSPGAGGVNQPQHF. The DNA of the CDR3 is TGCGCCAGCAGCCCAGGGGCAGGGGGCGTTAATCAGCCCCAGCATTTT.

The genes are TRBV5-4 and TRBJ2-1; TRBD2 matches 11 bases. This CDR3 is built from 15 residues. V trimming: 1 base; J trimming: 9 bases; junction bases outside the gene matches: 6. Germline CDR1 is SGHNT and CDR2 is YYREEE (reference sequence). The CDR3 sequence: CASSLRASGRTEQFF. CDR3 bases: TGTGCCAGCAGCTTGCGGGCTAGCGGGAGGACTGAGCAGTTCTTC.

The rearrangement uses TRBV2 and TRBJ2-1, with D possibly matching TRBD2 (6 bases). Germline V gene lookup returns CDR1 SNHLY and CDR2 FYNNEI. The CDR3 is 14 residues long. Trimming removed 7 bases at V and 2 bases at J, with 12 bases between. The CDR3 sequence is CASTPGAAYNEQFF. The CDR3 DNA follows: TGTGCCAGCACGCCGGGAGCGGCCTACAATGAGCAGTTCTTC. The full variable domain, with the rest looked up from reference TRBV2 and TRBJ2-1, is EPEVTQTPSHQVTQMGQEVILRCVPISNHLYFYWYRQILGQKVEFLVSFYNNEISEKSEIFDDQFSVERPDGSNFTLKIRSTKLEDSAMYFCASTPGAAYNEQFFGPGTRLTVL.

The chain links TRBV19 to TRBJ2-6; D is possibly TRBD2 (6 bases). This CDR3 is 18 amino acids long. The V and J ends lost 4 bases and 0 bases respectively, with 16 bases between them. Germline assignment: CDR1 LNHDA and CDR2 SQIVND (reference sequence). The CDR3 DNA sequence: TGTGCCAGTAGTAGGCGGTTAGCGGAAATCTCTGGGGCCAACGTCCTGACTTTC. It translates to CASSRRLAEISGANVLTF.

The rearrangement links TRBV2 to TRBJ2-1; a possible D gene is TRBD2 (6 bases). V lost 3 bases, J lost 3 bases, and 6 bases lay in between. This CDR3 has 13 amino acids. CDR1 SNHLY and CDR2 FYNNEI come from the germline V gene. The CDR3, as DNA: TGTGCCAGCAGTGAGGACTACTACAATGAGCAGTTCTTC. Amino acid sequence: CASSEDYYNEQFF.

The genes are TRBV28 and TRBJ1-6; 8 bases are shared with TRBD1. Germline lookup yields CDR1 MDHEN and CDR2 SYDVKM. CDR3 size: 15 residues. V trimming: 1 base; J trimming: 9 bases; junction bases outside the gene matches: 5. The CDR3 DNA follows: TGTGCCAGCAGTTTATTGGACAGGGACAGTTCACCCCTCCACTTT. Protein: CASSLLDRDSSPLHF. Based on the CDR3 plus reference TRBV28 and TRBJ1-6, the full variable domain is DVKVTQSSRYLVKRTGEKVFLECVQDMDHENMFWYRQDPGLGLRLIYFSYDVKMKEKGDIPEGYSVSREKKERFSLILESASTNQTSMYLCASSLLDRDSSPLHFGNGTRLTVT.

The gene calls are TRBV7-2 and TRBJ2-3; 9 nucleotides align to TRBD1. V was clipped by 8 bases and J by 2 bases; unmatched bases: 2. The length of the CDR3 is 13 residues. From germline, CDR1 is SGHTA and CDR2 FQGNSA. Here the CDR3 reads CASGTGTTDTQYF. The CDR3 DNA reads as TGTGCCAGCGGGACAGGGACCACAGATACGCAGTATTTT.

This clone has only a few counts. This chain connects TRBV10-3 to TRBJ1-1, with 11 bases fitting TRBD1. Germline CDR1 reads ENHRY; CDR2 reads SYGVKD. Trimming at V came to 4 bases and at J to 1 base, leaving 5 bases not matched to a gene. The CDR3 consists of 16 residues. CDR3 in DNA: TGTGCCATCAGTGGGGACAGGGGGGCGGCGAACACTGAAGCTTTCTTT. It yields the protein CAISGDRGAANTEAFF.